This T cell receptor beta chain was retrieved from a study of shared T cell receptors in the human thymus. The CDR3 has 16 residues. The germline gives CDR1 SGHNT, CDR2 YYREEE (reference sequence). The junction had 10 bases not matched to a gene; V was cut back by 4 bases and J by 5 bases. TCRdb's table, derived via immunoSEQ multiplex PCR, lists solely in-frame clones and lacks some. The sample yields 550,000 to 800,000 clones, 80% to 90% seen once. In addition, the sample was reused for a study of human thymus T cells. As that study records: Having corrective surgery for congenital heart defects, healthy Finnish infants were the ones who donated. Corrective cardiac operations yielded the resected thymus tissue. V and J gene usage appeared biased in thymic and blood repertoires. The related literature has documented a marked overlap of thymic repertoires among unrelated individuals.

The receptor was isolated from a girl under three years old with a congenital heart defect. Sequences were obtained from thymocytes. V is TRBV5-4 and J is TRBJ1-4, with 8 nucleotides matching TRBD1. CDR3 in DNA: TGTGCCAGCAGCCCAAAACCCCGACAGGGGAATGAAAAACTGTTTTTT. Its translation: CASSPKPRQGNEKLFF.